This T cell receptor (beta chain) is drawn from a study of T cells in localized non-small cell lung cancer. Trimming took off 6 bases at V and 7 bases at J, with 15 bases between the two ends. The germline V gene encodes CDR1 SGHTA and CDR2 FQGNSA. CDR3 length: 13 residues. General study results and limits: Clonality of T cells reached its maximum in uninvolved adjacent lung, surpassing tumor.

Data came from immunoSEQ multiplex PCR; TCRdb stores just in-frame clones and leaves some out. This table has some 64,000 clones, about 90% appearing once. Turning to this clone: Its antigen is still unknown.

The V gene is TRBV7-2, the J gene TRBJ1-2, with D maybe TRBD1 (6 bases). The sequenced sample was peripheral blood, obtained before any cancer treatment. This clonotype originated in a woman aged 40 to 75 with stage I lung adenocarcinoma. The CDR3 DNA reads as TGTGCCAGCAGATTAACAGGGAATGTTGGCTACACCTTC. It codes for CASRLTGNVGYTF. Looking up the rest from reference TRBV7-2 and TRBJ1-2 gives the full variable domain: GAGVSQSPSNKVTEKGKDVELRCDPISGHTALYWYRQSLGQGLEFLIYFQGNSAPDKSGLPSDRFSAERTGGSVSTLTIQRTQQEDSAVYLCASRLTGNVGYTFGSGTRLTVV.